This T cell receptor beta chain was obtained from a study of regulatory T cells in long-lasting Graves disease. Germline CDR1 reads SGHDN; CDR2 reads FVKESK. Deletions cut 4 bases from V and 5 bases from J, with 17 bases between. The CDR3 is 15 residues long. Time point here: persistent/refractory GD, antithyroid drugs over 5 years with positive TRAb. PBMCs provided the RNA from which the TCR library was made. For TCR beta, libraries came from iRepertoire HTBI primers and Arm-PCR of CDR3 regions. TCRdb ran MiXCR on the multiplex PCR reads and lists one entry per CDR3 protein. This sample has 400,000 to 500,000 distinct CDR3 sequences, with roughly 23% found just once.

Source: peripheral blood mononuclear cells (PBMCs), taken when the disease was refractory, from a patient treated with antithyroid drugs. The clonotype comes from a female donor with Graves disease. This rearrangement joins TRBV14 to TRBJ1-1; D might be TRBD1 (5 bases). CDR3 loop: CASSPARGAATEAFF. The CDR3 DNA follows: TGTGCCAGCAGCCCGGCAAGAGGGGCGGCAACTGAAGCTTTCTTT.